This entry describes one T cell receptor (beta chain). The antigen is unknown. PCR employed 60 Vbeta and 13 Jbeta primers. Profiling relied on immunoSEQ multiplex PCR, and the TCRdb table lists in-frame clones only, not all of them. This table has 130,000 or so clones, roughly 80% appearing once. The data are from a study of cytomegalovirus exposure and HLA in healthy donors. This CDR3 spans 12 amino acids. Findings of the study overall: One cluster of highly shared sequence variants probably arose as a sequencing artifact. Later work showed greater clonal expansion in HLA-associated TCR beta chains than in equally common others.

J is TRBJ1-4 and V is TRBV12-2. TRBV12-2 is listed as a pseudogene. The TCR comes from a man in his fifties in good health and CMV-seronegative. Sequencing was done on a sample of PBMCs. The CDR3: CASHPGPGKLFF. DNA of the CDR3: TGTGCAAGCCACCCTGGCCCGGGAAAACTGTTTTTT.